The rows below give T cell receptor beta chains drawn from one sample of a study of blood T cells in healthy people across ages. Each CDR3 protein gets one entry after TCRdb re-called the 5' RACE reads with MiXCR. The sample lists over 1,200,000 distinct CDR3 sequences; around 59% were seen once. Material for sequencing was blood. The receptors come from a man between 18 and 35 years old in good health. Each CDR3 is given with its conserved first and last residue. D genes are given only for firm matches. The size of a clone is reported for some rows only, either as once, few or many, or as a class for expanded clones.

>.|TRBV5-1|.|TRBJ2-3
CASTLLGSSTDTQYF
TGCGCCAGCACCCTATTGGGATCTAGCACAGATACGCAGTATTTT
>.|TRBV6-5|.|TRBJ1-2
CASRISGQFGYGYTF
TGTGCCAGCAGAATCTCAGGTCAATTCGGCTATGGCTACACCTTC
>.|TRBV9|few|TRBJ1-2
CASSEASGPQYGYTF
TGTGCCAGCAGCGAGGCATCAGGACCCCAATATGGCTACACCTTC
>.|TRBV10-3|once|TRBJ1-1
CAISDPWGMNTEAFF
TGTGCCATCAGTGACCCCTGGGGTATGAACACTGAAGCTTTCTTT
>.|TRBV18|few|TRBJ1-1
CASSRTMNTEAFF
TGTGCCAGCTCACGGACTATGAACACTGAAGCTTTCTTT
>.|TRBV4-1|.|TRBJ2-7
CASSQDSGTGSYEQYF
TGCGCCAGCAGCCAAGACTCTGGGACGGGATCCTACGAGCAGTACTTC
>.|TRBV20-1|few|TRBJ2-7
CSARAPVGSYEQYF
TGCAGTGCTAGAGCCCCGGTCGGGTCCTACGAGCAGTACTTC
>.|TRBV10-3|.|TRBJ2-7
CAISEGPVSYEQYF
TGTGCCATCAGTGAAGGTCCCGTCTCCTACGAGCAGTACTTC
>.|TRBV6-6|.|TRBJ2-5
CASSPQSGETQYF
TGTGCCAGCAGTCCCCAAAGCGGAGAGACCCAGTACTTC
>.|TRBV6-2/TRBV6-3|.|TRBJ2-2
CASRPIGVGELFF
TGCGCCAGCAGGCCAATTGGGGTCGGGGAGCTGTTTTTT
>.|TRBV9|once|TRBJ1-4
CASSVMGEKLFF
TGTGCCAGCAGCGTCATGGGAGAAAAACTGTTTTTT
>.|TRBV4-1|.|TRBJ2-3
CASSHVEGRTDTQYF
TGCGCCAGCAGCCACGTTGAGGGAAGGACAGATACGCAGTATTTT
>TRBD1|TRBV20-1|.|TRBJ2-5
CSARVLGTGEETQYF
TGCAGTGCTAGAGTTCTCGGGACAGGGGAAGAGACCCAGTACTTC
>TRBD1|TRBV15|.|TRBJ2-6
CATSASLQGTGANVLTF
TGTGCCACCAGCGCTTCCCTACAGGGGACAGGGGCCAACGTCCTGACTTTC
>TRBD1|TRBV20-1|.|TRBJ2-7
CSARDPDRASYEQYF
TGCAGTGCTAGAGACCCGGACAGGGCCTCCTACGAGCAGTACTTC
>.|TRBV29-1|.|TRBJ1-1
CSVEDLPVTNTEAFF
TGCAGCGTTGAAGATCTCCCAGTTACGAACACTGAAGCTTTCTTT
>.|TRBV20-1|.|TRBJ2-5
CSARPPRWLGVLMETQYF
TGCAGTGCTAGACCCCCGCGGTGGTTGGGGGTCCTCATGGAGACCCAGTACTTC
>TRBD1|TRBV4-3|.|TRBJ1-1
CASRYNRGDYEAFF
TGCGCCAGCAGATACAACAGGGGAGATTATGAAGCTTTCTTT
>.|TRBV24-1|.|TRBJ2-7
CATSAGVTVGEQYF
TGTGCCACCAGTGCCGGGGTCACTGTCGGTGAGCAGTACTTC
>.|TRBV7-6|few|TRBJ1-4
CATREGTTNEKLFF
TGTGCCACCCGGGAGGGGACAACTAATGAAAAACTGTTTTTT
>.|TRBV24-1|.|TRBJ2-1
CATSDQNNEQFF
TGTGCCACCAGTGATCAGAACAATGAGCAGTTCTTC
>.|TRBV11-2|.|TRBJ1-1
CASSFRYRDGGSMNTEAFF
TGTGCCAGCAGCTTTAGGTACCGGGACGGAGGTTCAATGAACACTGAAGCTTTCTTT
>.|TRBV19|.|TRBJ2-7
CATATGNTYEQYF
TGTGCCACCGCAACCGGGAACACCTACGAGCAGTACTTC
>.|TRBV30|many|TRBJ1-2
CAWSVLGDGYTF
TGTGCCTGGAGTGTACTAGGAGATGGCTACACCTTC
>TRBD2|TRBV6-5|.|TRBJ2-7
CASSPAGITYEQYF
TGTGCCAGCAGCCCAGCGGGAATCACCTACGAGCAGTACTTC
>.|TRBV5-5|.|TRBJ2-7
CASTIFRANTYEQYF
TGTGCCAGCACAATTTTCCGGGCCAACACCTACGAGCAGTACTTC
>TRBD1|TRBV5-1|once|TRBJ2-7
CASSLGGTGTPEQYF
TGCGCCAGCAGCTTGGGTGGGACAGGAACGCCCGAGCAGTACTTC